A single sample is the source of the 12 T cell receptor beta chains below, sequenced in a study of CD8+CD57+ T cells in acquired aplastic anemia. Both TCR beta VDJ combination and CDR3 sequence profiling were carried out. Genomic DNA was the template for this profiling. TCRdb fed the reads into MiXCR, producing one record per CDR3 protein. The table records about 75,000 distinct CDR3 sequences, around 70% of them present only once. Sequenced patients had shown CD8+CD57+ cell expansion by flow cytometry. Sequencing input: sorted CD4+, CD8+, or CD8+CD57+ T cells (not recorded which) from PBMCs. The receptors here all came from a human donor with aplastic anemia.

In this sample, this clonotype turned up once. The chain links TRBV27 to TRBJ2-5; D gene unclear. CDR1 MNHEY and CDR2 SMNVEV come from the germline V gene (reference sequence). Trimming left V 2 bases short and J 5 bases short, with 9 bases between. CDR3 size: 13 residues. The CDR3 bases are TGTGCCAGCAGTTTAGCTTCTTACGAGACCCAGTACTTC. Its translation: CASSLASYETQYF.

The V call is TRBV20-1, the J call TRBJ1-2; D is ambiguous. The CDR3 length is 9 residues. Trimming removed 8 bases from V and 7 bases from J, with 8 bases in between. Germline-derived CDR1 and CDR2 are DFQATT and SNEGSKA (reference sequence). CDR3 amino acids: CSWGGGYTF. CDR3 DNA: TGCAGTTGGGGTGGTGGCTACACCTTC.

The chain combines TRBV7-2 with TRBJ2-7, with D possibly being TRBD1 or TRBD2 (5 bases each). The CDR3 runs to 11 residues. Germline V CDR1 and CDR2: SGHTA, FQGNSA. Between the trimmed V and J ends, which lost 7 bases and 8 bases, there was a span of 12 bases. The CDR3 reads CASNSLGQQYF. The CDR3 bases are TGTGCCAGCAACTCTCTGGGACAGCAGTACTTC.

The chain couples TRBV15 to TRBJ2-3; the D gene is possibly TRBD2 (5 bases). The length of the CDR3 is 14 residues. V was clipped by 7 bases and J by 2 bases, with 13 bases between them. Germline assignment: CDR1 LNHNV and CDR2 YYDKDF (reference sequence). The CDR3 DNA reads TGTGCCACCAAGACGCGGGTTTCCACAGATACGCAGTATTTT. Protein product: CATKTRVSTDTQYF.

The chain recombines TRBV2 with TRBJ1-5; D gene ambiguous. Germline V CDR1 and CDR2: SNHLY, FYNNEI. The CDR3 contains 12 residues. V lost 4 bases and J lost 6, with 7 bases in between. CDR3 protein: CASSVIGQPQHF. As DNA, the CDR3 is TGTGCCAGCAGTGTGATCGGTCAGCCCCAGCATTTT.

V usage is TRBV7-9 and J usage is TRBJ1-1, with 9 bases fitting TRBD1. Germline V gives CDR1 SEHNR, CDR2 FQNEAQ (reference sequence). The CDR3 spans 14 residues. V lost 5 bases to trimming and J lost 1 base; unmatched junction nucleotides: 2. This chain's CDR3 is CASSQQGANTEAFF. The CDR3 DNA reads as TGTGCCAGCAGCCAACAGGGGGCGAACACTGAAGCTTTCTTT.

This CDR3 reads CSARDRASAQETQYF. The CDR3 nucleotides read TGCAGTGCTAGAGATCGGGCTAGCGCACAAGAGACCCAGTACTTC. The chain carries TRBV20-1 and TRBJ2-5, with D perhaps TRBD2 (6 bases). The germline V gene has CDR1 DFQATT and CDR2 SNEGSKA (reference sequence). The CDR3 loop spans 15 amino acids. Trimming cost V 0 bases and J 2 bases, with 13 bases left between them.

V usage is TRBV15 and J usage is TRBJ1-4; possible D gene TRBD1, 6 bases. Germline V gene data show CDR1 as LNHNV and CDR2 as YYDKDF (reference sequence). The CDR3 extends over 17 amino acids. The V gene lost 3 bases and the J gene lost 0 bases, with 14 bases spanning the gap. CDR3 nucleotides: TGTGCCACCAGCAGGTGGGGGGCAGGGGCAACTAATGAAAAACTGTTTTTT. Amino acids: CATSRWGAGATNEKLFF. Looking up the rest from reference TRBV15 and TRBJ1-4 gives the full variable domain: DAMVIQNPRYQVTQFGKPVTLSCSQTLNHNVMYWYQQKSSQAPKLLFHYYDKDFNNEADTPDNFQSRRPNTSFCFLDIRSPGLGDTAMYLCATSRWGAGATNEKLFFGSGTQLSVL.

This chain links TRBV10-2 with TRBJ2-3; tentatively, D is TRBD1 (6 bases). The CDR3 contains 13 residues. V was trimmed by 8 bases and J by 5 bases, leaving 14 bases between them. In germline, CDR1 is WSHSY, CDR2 SAAADI. The CDR3 coding sequence is TGCGCCAGCTCGGGCCAGGGGAGAGATACGCAGTATTTT. Amino acid sequence: CASSGQGRDTQYF.

The chain employs TRBV20-1 and TRBJ2-3; 8 bases are a match to TRBD2. The CDR3 runs to 15 residues. CDR1 is DFQATT, CDR2 SNEGSKA, per germline (reference sequence). Unmatched junction bases numbered 5, after V lost 1 base and J lost 2 bases. The CDR3 loop reads CSARVLAENTDTQYF. In DNA form, the CDR3 reads TGCAGTGCTAGAGTACTAGCGGAAAACACAGATACGCAGTATTTT.

This sequence joins TRBV7-3 and TRBJ2-1; 8 bases align to TRBD2. The trim removed 3 bases at V and 0 bases at J, leaving 1 base unmatched. Germline-derived CDR1 and CDR2 are SGHTA and FQGTGA. The CDR3 is 15 residues long. CDR3 loop: CASSFAGGSYNEQFF. Here the CDR3 DNA reads TGTGCCAGCAGCTTTGCGGGGGGCTCCTACAATGAGCAGTTCTTC.

J is TRBJ2-7 and V is TRBV15, with D perhaps TRBD1 or TRBD2 (5 bases each). Per germline, CDR1 LNHNV and CDR2 YYDKDF (reference sequence). The CDR3 runs 12 residues. With 8 bases removed from V and 1 base from J, the gap between germline ends came to 9 bases. The CDR3: CATGDRSYEQYF. The CDR3 nucleotides read TGTGCCACCGGGGACCGTTCCTACGAGCAGTACTTC.